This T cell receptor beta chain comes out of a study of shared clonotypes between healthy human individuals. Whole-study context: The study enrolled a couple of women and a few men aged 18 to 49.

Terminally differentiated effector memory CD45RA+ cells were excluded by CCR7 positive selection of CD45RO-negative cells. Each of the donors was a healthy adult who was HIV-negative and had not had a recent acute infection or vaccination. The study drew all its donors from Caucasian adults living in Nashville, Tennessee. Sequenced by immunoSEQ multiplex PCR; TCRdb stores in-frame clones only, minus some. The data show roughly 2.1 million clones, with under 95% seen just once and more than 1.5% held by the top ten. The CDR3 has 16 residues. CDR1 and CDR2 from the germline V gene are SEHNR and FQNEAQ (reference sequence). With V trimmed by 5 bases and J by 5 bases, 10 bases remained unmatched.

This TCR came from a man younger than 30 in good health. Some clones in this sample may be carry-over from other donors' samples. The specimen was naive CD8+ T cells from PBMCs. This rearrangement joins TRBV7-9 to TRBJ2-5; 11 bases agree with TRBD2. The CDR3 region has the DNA TGTGCCAGCAGCCCGCCGGGACTAGCGGTCGGGGAGACCCAGTACTTC. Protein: CASSPPGLAVGETQYF.